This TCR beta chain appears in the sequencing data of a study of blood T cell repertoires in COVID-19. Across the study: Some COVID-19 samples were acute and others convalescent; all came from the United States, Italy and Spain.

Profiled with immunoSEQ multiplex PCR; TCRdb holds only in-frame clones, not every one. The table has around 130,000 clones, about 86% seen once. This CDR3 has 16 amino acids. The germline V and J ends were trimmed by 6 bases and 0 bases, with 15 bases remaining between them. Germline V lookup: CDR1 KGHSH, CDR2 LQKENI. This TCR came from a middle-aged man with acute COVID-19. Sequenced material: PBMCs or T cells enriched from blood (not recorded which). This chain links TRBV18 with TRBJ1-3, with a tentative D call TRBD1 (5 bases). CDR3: CASSSDTPSSGNTIYF. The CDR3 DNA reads TGTGCCAGCTCTTCGGACACCCCGAGCTCTGGAAACACCATATATTTT.